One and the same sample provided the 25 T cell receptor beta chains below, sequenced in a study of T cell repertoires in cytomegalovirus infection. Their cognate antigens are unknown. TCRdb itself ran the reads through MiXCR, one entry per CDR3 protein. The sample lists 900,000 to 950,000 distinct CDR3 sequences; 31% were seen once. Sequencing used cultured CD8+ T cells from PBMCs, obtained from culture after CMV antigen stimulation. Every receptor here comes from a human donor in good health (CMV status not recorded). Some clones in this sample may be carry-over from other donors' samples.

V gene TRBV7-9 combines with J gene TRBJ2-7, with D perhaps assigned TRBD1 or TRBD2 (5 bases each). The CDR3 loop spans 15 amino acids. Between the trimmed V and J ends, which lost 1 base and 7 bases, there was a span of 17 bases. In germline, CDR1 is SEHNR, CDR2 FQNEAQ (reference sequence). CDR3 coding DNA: TGTGCCAGCAGCTTAGTACTGGCCACCGAGGGGGAGCAGTACTTC. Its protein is CASSLVLATEGEQYF. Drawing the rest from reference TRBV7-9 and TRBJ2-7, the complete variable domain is DTGVSQNPRHKITKRGQNVTFRCDPISEHNRLYWYRQTLGQGPEFLTYFQNEAQLEKSRLLSDRFSAERPKGSFSTLEIQRTEQGDSAMYLCASSLVLATEGEQYFGPGTRLTVT.

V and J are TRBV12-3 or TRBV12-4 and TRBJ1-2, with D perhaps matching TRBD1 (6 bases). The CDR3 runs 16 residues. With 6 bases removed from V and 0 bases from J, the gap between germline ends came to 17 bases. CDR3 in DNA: TGTGCCAGCAGCGAGGGGGGGCAGATTCCTAACTATGGCTACACCTTC. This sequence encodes CASSEGGQIPNYGYTF.

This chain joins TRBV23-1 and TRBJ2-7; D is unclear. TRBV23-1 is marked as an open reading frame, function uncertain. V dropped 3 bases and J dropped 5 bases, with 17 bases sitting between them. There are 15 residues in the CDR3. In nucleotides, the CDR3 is TGCGCCAGCAGTCAGCCCCGGACCAGGAAGGACGAGCAGTACGTC. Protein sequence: CASSQPRTRKDEQYV.

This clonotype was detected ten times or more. The CDR3 is CASSLVWGSESSYNEQFF. As DNA, the CDR3 is TGTGCCAGCAGCTTAGTATGGGGCTCCGAAAGCTCCTACAATGAGCAGTTCTTC. V and J are TRBV7-8 and TRBJ2-1; perhaps TRBD1 as D (5 bases). The length of the CDR3 is 18 residues. Germline values: CDR1 SGHVS, CDR2 FQNEAQ. V was shortened by 1 base and J by 0 bases, with 16 bases between the two germline ends.

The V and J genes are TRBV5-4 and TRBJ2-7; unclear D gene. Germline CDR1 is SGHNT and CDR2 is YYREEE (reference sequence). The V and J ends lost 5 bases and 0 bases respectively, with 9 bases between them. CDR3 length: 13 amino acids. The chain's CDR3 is CASRSIGSYEQYF. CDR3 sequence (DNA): TGTGCCAGCAGAAGTATAGGCTCCTACGAGCAGTACTTC.

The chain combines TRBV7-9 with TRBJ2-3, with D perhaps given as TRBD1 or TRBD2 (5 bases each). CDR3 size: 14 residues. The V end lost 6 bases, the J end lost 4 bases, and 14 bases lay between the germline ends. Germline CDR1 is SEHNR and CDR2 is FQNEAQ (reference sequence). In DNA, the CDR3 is TGTGCCAGCAGTGGGGGAGTAGGGTCAGATACGCAGTATTTT. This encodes CASSGGVGSDTQYF.

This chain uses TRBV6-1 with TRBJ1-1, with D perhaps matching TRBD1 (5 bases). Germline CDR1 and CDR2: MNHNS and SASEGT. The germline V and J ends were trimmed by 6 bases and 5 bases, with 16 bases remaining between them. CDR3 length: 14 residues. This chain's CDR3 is CASRATAGRTEAFF. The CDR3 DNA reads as TGTGCCAGCAGAGCGACAGCGGGAAGGACTGAAGCTTTCTTT.

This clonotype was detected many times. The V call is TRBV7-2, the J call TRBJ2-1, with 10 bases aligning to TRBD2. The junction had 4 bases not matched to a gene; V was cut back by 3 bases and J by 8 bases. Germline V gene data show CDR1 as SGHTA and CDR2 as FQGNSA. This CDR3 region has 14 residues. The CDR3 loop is CASSFSGGNDEQFF. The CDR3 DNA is TGTGCCAGCAGCTTTAGCGGGGGGAACGATGAGCAGTTCTTC.

CDR3 sequence: CASSQEILGTSTETQYF. CDR3 coding DNA: TGTGCCAGCAGCCAAGAGATTTTGGGGACTAGCACAGAGACCCAGTACTTC. This chain links TRBV4-2 with TRBJ2-5, with 9 nucleotides matching TRBD2. V shed 0 bases and J 4 bases; nucleotides not matched to a gene: 9. From germline, CDR1 is LGHNA and CDR2 YNFKEQ. The CDR3 runs 17 residues.

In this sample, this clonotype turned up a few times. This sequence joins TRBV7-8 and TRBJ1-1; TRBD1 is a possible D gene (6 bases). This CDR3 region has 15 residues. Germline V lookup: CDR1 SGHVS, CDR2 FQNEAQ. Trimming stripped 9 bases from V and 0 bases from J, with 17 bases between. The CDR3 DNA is TGTGCCAGTTTCGCAGGGGTGTTGATGAACACTGAAGCTTTCTTT. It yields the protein CASFAGVLMNTEAFF.

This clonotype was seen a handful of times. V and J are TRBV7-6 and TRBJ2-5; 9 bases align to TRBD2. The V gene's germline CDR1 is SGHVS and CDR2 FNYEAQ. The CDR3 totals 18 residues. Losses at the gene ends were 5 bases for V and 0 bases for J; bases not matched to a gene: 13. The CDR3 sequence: CASSPGGGGVRYQETQYF. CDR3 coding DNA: TGTGCCAGCAGCCCTGGGGGCGGGGGGGTGAGGTACCAAGAGACCCAGTACTTC.

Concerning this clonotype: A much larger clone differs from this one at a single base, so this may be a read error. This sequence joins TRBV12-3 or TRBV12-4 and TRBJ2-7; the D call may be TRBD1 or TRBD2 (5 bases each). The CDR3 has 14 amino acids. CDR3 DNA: TGTGTCAGCAGTGCACGGGACCGCTCCTACGAGCAGTACTTC. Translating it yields CVSSARDRSYEQYF.

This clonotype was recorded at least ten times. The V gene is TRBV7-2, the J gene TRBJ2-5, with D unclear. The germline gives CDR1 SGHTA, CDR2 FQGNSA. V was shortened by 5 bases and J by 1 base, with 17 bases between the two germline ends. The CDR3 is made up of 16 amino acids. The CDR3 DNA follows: TGTGCCAGCAGCCAAGAGACACACCAGATCCAAGAGACCCAGTACTTC. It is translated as CASSQETHQIQETQYF.

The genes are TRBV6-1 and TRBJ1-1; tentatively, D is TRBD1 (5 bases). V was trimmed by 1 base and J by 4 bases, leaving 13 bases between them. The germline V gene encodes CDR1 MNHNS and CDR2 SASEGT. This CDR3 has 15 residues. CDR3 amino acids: CASSEGGGMITEAFF. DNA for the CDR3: TGTGCCAGCAGTGAAGGCGGGGGTATGATCACTGAAGCTTTCTTT.

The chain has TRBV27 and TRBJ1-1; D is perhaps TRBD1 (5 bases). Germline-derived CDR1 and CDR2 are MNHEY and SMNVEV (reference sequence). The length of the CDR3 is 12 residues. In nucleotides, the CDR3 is TGTGGGGTCGGGTGGAGGGGAACTGAAGCTTTCTTT. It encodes CGVGWRGTEAFF.

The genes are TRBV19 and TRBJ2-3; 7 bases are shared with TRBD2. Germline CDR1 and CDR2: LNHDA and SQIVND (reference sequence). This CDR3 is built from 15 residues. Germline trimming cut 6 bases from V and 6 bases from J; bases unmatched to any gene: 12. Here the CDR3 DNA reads TGTGCCAGTAGGGGACTAAACCGTGTCTCCGATACGCAGTATTTT. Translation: CASRGLNRVSDTQYF.

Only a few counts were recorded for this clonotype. CDR3 bases: TGTGCTAGTGGTTTTACAACGGCGGGGCCTAGCACAGATACGCAGTATTTT. It is translated as CASGFTTAGPSTDTQYF. The rearrangement joins TRBV12-5 to TRBJ2-3; maybe TRBD2 (6 bases). Trimming pared 3 bases from V and 0 bases from J, leaving 16 bases between. The length of the CDR3 is 17 residues. CDR1 is LGHNT, CDR2 FRNRAP, per germline.

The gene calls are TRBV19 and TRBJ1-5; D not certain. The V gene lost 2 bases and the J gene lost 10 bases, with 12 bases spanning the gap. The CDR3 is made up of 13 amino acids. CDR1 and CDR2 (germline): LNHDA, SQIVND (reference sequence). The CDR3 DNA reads TGTGCCAGTAGTATATCCAGGCCTGGACCCCAGCATTTT. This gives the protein CASSISRPGPQHF. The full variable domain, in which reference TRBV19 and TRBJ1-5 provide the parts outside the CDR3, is DGGITQSPKYLFRKEGQNVTLSCEQNLNHDAMYWYRQDPGQGLRLIYYSQIVNDFQKGDIAEGYSVSREKKESFPLTVTSAQKNPTAFYLCASSISRPGPQHFGDGTRLSIL.

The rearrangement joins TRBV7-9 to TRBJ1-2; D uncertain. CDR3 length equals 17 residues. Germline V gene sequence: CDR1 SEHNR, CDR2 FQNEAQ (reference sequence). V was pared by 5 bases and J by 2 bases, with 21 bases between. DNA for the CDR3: TGTGCCAGCAGCCCGACGGAGGGTCACACACTAAACTATGGCTACACCTTC. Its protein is CASSPTEGHTLNYGYTF.

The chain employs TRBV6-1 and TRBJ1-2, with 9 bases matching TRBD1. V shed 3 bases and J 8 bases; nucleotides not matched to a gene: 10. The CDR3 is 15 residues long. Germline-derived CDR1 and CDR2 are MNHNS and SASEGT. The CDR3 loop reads CASSDPRDRVGGYTF. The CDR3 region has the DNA TGTGCCAGCAGTGACCCCCGGGACAGGGTGGGCGGCTACACCTTC.

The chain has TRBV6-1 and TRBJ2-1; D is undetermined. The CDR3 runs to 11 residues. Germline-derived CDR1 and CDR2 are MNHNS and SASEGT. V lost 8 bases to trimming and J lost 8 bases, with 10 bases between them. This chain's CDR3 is CASPPADEQFF. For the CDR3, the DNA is TGTGCCAGCCCCCCGGCGGATGAGCAGTTCTTC.

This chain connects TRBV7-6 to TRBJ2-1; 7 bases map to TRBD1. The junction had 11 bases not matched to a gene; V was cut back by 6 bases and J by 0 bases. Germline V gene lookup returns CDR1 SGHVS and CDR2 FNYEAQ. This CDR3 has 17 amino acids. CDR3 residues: CASRRDEGTASYNEQFF. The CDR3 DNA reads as TGTGCCAGCAGGAGAGACGAGGGGACAGCCTCCTACAATGAGCAGTTCTTC. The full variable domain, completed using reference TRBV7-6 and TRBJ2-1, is GAGVSQSPRYKVTKRGQDVALRCDPISGHVSLYWYRQALGQGPEFLTYFNYEAQQDKSGLPNDRFSAERPEGSISTLTIQRTEQRDSAMYRCASRRDEGTASYNEQFFGPGTRLTVL.

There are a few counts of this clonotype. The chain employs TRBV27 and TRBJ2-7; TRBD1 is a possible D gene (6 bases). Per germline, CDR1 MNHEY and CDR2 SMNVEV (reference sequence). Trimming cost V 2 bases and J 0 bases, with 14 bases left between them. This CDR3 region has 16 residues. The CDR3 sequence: CASSLLGDTTSYEQYF. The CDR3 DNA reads TGTGCCAGCAGTTTACTGGGGGACACTACCTCCTACGAGCAGTACTTC.

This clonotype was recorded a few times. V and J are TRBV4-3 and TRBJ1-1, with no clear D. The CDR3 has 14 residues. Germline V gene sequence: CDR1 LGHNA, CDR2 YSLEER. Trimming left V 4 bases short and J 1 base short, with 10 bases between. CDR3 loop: CASSPVPSNTEAFF. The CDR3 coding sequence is TGCGCCAGCAGCCCGGTACCGTCGAACACTGAAGCTTTCTTT.

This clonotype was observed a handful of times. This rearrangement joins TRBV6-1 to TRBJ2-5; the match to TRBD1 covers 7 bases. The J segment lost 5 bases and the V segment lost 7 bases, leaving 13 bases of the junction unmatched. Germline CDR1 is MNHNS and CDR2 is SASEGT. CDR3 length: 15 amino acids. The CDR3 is CASNRKSGRGETQYF. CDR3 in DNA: TGTGCCAGCAACCGAAAAAGTGGCAGGGGGGAGACCCAGTACTTC.